These 17 T cell receptor beta chains came from one sample sequenced in a study of T cells in Graves' hyperthyroidism and ophthalmopathy (dated by TCRdb to between 2018 and 2020). Library preparation employed multiplex PCR. The sample was run on an Illumina HiSeq 2000. The TCR beta CDR3 regions were amplified from RNA transcripts. The first round of RT-PCR for the TCR CDR3 was performed with the HTBI primer set and the Qiagen OneStep RT-PCR kit. TCRdb reanalyzed the raw reads on its own, using fastp at Q25 for trimming and MiXCR for clone calling, and kept in-frame beta chains. Each CDR3 protein appears once, grouped with its most common genes and DNA. In all, the sample holds approximately 410,000 distinct CDR3 sequences, and roughly 13% of those were seen once. The ten largest make up about 4.9% of the sample. Sequenced input: blood. The receptors come from a woman between 18 and 29 years old with Graves' hyperthyroidism.

V usage is TRBV5-4 and J usage is TRBJ2-7; a possible D gene is TRBD1 (5 bases). This CDR3 contains 15 residues. CDR1 and CDR2 from the germline V gene are SGHNT and YYREEE (reference sequence). V was pared by 0 bases and J by 2 bases, with 12 bases between. The CDR3 DNA reads TGTGCCAGCAGCTTGGGGGGTCCAGGGCCCTACGAGCAGTACTTC. Encoded protein: CASSLGGPGPYEQYF.

Here the CDR3 DNA reads TGCGCCAGCAGCCAAGAAATCGCCGCGGGAAGGTGGCAGTATTTT. Residues: CASSQEIAAGRWQYF. J is TRBJ2-3 and V is TRBV4-1; perhaps TRBD2 as D (6 bases). The germline CDR1 and CDR2 sequences are MGHRA and YSYEKL. CDR3 length: 15 residues. V dropped 0 bases and J dropped 11 bases, with 18 bases sitting between them.

This clonotype occurred a few times. The chain uses TRBV29-1 and TRBJ2-7, with TRBD2 matching 15 bases. The junction had 2 bases not matched to a gene; V was cut back by 1 base and J by 4 bases. The CDR3 consists of 15 residues. CDR1 and CDR2 from the germline V gene are SQVTM and ANQGSEA. CDR3 amino acids: CSVEGGTSGGYEQYF. In nucleotides, the CDR3 is TGCAGCGTTGAAGGGGGGACTAGCGGGGGGTACGAGCAGTACTTC.

For the CDR3, the DNA is TGTGCCAGCCGACGACAGGGAGATTCACCCCTCCACTTT. Translating it yields CASRRQGDSPLHF. This chain joins TRBV6-1 and TRBJ1-6; 7 bases are shared with TRBD1. The CDR3 consists of 13 residues. With 8 bases clipped from V and 8 bases from J, the junction kept 6 bases outside the gene matches. Germline V CDR1 and CDR2: MNHNS, SASEGT.

This clonotype has a count of ten or more. The chain is built from TRBV28 and TRBJ2-3; TRBD2 matches at 7 bases. The CDR3 loop spans 17 amino acids. V lost 4 bases to trimming and J lost 6 bases; unmatched junction nucleotides: 16. Germline CDR1 reads MDHEN; CDR2 reads SYDVKM. This CDR3 reads CASSSPTSLQGYDTQYF. CDR3 in DNA: TGTGCCAGCAGTTCGCCGACTAGCCTCCAAGGTTATGATACGCAGTATTTT.

This clonotype has ten or more counts. The V call is TRBV20-1, the J call TRBJ2-1; D call uncertain. The V end lost 0 bases, the J end lost 15 bases, and 15 bases lay between the germline ends. CDR1 DFQATT and CDR2 SNEGSKA come from the germline V gene (reference sequence). The CDR3 loop spans 12 amino acids. CDR3 sequence: CSARDSSVVPFF. CDR3 sequence (DNA): TGCAGTGCTAGAGATTCGTCCGTCGTCCCGTTCTTC.

The chain links TRBV4-1 to TRBJ2-2; TRBD2 agrees at 9 bases. The CDR3 runs 17 residues. The J segment lost 0 bases and the V segment lost 3 bases, leaving 5 bases of the junction unmatched. Germline CDR1 and CDR2: MGHRA and YSYEKL. This CDR3 is CASSQAGGRPNTGELFF. The CDR3 DNA reads as TGCGCCAGCAGCCAGGCGGGAGGGCGCCCGAACACCGGGGAGCTGTTTTTT.

In this sample, this clonotype turned up many times. The J gene is TRBJ2-1, the V gene TRBV24-1, with D possibly TRBD2 on 5 matching bases. Germline CDR1 is KGHDR and CDR2 is SFDVKD. CDR3 length equals 14 residues. V dropped 4 bases and J dropped 4 bases, with 10 bases sitting between them. CDR3 in DNA: TGTGCCACCAGTGACCCGGACTCGTACAATGAGCAGTTCTTC. It yields the protein CATSDPDSYNEQFF.

This clonotype was counted at least ten times. The chain has TRBV29-1 and TRBJ2-3; D is perhaps TRBD1 or TRBD2 (5 bases each). Germline V gene lookup returns CDR1 SQVTM and CDR2 ANQGSEA. This CDR3 is 12 amino acids long. Trimming left V 6 bases short and J 6 bases short, with 13 bases between. For the CDR3, the DNA is TGCAGCGTGGCCAGGGACGTGGATACGCAGTATTTT. It is translated as CSVARDVDTQYF.

In DNA form, the CDR3 reads TGTGCCAGCAGCGCTACTAGCGGGGGGGGTAGGAACATTCAGTACTTC. It translates to CASSATSGGGRNIQYF. This sequence joins TRBV9 and TRBJ2-4; 13 bases agree with TRBD2. This CDR3 is 16 amino acids long. The V gene end was trimmed by 3 bases and the J gene end by 7 bases; junction bases not matched to a gene: 7. Germline values: CDR1 SGDLS, CDR2 YYNGEE.

This clonotype was detected a few times. This chain links TRBV20-1 with TRBJ2-3; TRBD2 aligns across 13 bases. V lost 5 bases and J lost 6; bases outside the gene matches: 8. The germline gives CDR1 DFQATT, CDR2 SNEGSKA (reference sequence). CDR3 length: 15 residues. CDR3 sequence (DNA): TGCAGTGCTCCAACTAGCGGGAGGGGGTTGGATACGCAGTATTTT. The encoded protein is CSAPTSGRGLDTQYF.

This clonotype was picked up a small number of times. V is TRBV5-1 and J is TRBJ1-2; D unclear. Per germline, CDR1 SGHRS and CDR2 YFSETQ. CDR3 size: 15 residues. Trimming took off 4 bases at V and 8 bases at J, with 21 bases between the two ends. This chain's CDR3 is CASSLFPGLVEGYTF. The CDR3 DNA follows: TGCGCCAGCAGCCTGTTTCCGGGCTTGGTGGAGGGCTACACCTTC. Using reference TRBV5-1 and TRBJ1-2 for the parts outside the CDR3, the full variable domain is KAGVTQTPRYLIKTRGQQVTLSCSPISGHRSVSWYQQTPGQGLQFLFEYFSETQRNKGNFPGRFSGRQFSNSRSEMNVSTLELGDSALYLCASSLFPGLVEGYTFGSGTRLTVV.

The sample holds many counts of this clonotype. This rearrangement joins TRBV30 to TRBJ2-7, with D possibly matching TRBD1 (6 bases). CDR3 length: 14 amino acids. Germline CDR1 and CDR2: GTSNPN and SVGIG (reference sequence). Trimming removed 3 bases from V and 4 bases from J, with 16 bases in between. DNA of the CDR3: TGTGCCTGGAGGTCAGGGGCCGGTGTGTACGAGCAGTACTTC. Residues: CAWRSGAGVYEQYF. Variable domain in full (rest from reference TRBV30 and TRBJ2-7): SQTIHQWPATLVQPVGSPLSLECTVEGTSNPNLYWYRQAAGRGLQLLFYSVGIGQISSEVPQNLSASRPQDRQFILSSKKLLLSDSGFYLCAWRSGAGVYEQYFGPGTRLTVT.

The genes are TRBV2 and TRBJ2-3; 9 nucleotides match TRBD2. Germline V CDR1 and CDR2: SNHLY, FYNNEI. Trimming at V came to 5 bases and at J to 4 bases, leaving 1 base not matched to a gene. This CDR3 is 13 amino acids long. CDR3 amino acids: CASSIAGADTQYF. CDR3 sequence (DNA): TGTGCCAGCAGTATAGCGGGAGCAGATACGCAGTATTTT.

This clonotype was detected ten times or more. The gene calls are TRBV30 and TRBJ1-2; 9 bases match TRBD1. This CDR3 comprises 12 residues. J lost 7 bases, V lost 4 bases, and 4 bases had no gene match. In germline, CDR1 is GTSNPN, CDR2 SVGIG (reference sequence). CDR3 in amino acids: CAWTGQGLGYTF. CDR3 nucleotides: TGTGCCTGGACTGGACAGGGGCTTGGCTACACCTTC.

Many counts were recorded for this clonotype. The chain couples TRBV12-3 or TRBV12-4 to TRBJ1-4, with TRBD1 matching 12 bases. V lost 4 bases, J lost 12 bases, and 9 bases stayed unmatched. The CDR3 spans 15 residues. Here the CDR3 DNA reads TGTGCCAGCAGTTACACCGGGACAGGGGGCTTCCAACTGTTTTTT. Its protein product is CASSYTGTGGFQLFF.

This clonotype turned up a few times. The chain employs TRBV7-6 and TRBJ2-7; 14 bases are a match to TRBD2. Germline CDR1 and CDR2: SGHVS and FNYEAQ. Trimming took 1 base from V and 1 from J; bases not matched to a gene: 9. This CDR3 comprises 19 residues. The CDR3 spells CASSLGGLAGASFSYEQYF. The CDR3 DNA reads as TGTGCCAGCAGCTTAGGGGGACTAGCGGGGGCATCCTTTTCCTACGAGCAGTACTTC.